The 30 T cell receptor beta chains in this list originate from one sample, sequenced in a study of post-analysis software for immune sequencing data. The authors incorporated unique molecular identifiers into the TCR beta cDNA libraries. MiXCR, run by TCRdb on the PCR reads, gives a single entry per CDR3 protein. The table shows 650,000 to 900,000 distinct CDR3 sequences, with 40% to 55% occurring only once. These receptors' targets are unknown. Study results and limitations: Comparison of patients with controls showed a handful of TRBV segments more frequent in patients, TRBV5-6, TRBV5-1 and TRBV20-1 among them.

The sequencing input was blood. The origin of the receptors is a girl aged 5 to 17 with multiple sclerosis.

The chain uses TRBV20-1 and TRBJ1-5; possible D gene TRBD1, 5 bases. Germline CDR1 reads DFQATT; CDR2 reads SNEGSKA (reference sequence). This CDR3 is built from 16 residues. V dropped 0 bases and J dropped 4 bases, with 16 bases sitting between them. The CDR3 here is CSARDWAGGSNQPQHF. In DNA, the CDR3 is TGCAGTGCTAGAGATTGGGCGGGGGGGAGTAATCAGCCCCAGCATTTT.

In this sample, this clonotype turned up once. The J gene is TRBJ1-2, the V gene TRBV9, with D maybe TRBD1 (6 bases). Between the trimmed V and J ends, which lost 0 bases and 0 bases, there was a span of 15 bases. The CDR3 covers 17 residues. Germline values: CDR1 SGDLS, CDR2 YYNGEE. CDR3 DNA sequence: TGTGCCAGCAGCGTAGGGATAGGGGGGACGACTAACTATGGCTACACCTTC. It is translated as CASSVGIGGTTNYGYTF.

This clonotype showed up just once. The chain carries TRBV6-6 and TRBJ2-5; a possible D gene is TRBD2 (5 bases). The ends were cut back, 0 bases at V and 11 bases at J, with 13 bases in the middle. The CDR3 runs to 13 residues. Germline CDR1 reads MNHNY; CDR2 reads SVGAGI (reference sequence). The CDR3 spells CASSYSPARGQYF. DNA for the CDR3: TGTGCCAGCAGTTACTCCCCCGCACGAGGGCAGTACTTC.

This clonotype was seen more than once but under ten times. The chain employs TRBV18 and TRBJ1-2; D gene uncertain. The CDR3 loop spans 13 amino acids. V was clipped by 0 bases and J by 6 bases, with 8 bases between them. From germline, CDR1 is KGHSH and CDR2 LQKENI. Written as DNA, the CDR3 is TGTGCCAGCTCACCACCCGTGCGGGATGGCTACACCTTC. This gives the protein CASSPPVRDGYTF.

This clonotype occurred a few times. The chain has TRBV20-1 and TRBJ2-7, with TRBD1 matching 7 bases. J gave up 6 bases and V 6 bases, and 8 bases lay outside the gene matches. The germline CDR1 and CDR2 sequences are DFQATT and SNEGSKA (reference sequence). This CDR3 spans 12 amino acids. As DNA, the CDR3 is TGCAGTGCGCCCGACAGGGCTCCCGAGCAGTACTTC. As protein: CSAPDRAPEQYF.

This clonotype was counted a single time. The CDR3 DNA reads as TGTGCCAGCAGCTTGAGCATGGCGGGAGATCTCTACGAGCAGTACTTC. Its translation: CASSLSMAGDLYEQYF. The V and J genes are TRBV7-2 and TRBJ2-7, with 7 bases that match TRBD2. With 3 bases clipped from V and 3 bases from J, the junction kept 11 bases outside the gene matches. The CDR3 spans 16 residues. CDR1 and CDR2 (germline): SGHTA, FQGNSA.

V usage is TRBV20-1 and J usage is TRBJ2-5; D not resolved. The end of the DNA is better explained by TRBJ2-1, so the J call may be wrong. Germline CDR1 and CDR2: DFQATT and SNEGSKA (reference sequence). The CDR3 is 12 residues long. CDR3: CSVQPPEETQFF. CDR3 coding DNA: TGCAGTGTACAGCCCCCTGAGGAGACCCAGTTCTTC.

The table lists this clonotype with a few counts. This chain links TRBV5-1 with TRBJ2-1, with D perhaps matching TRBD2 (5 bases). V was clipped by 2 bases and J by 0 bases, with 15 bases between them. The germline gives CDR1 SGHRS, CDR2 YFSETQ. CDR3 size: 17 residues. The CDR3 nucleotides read TGCGCCAGCAGCTTTAGATCGTCGAGCGGCTCCTACAATGAGCAGTTCTTC. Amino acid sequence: CASSFRSSSGSYNEQFF.

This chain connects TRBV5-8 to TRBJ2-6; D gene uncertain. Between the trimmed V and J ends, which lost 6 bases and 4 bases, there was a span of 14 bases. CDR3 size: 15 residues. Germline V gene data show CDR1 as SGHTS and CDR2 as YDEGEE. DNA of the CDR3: TGTGCCAGCACCCCTGGTCTGACCGGGGCCAACGTCCTGACTTTC. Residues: CASTPGLTGANVLTF.

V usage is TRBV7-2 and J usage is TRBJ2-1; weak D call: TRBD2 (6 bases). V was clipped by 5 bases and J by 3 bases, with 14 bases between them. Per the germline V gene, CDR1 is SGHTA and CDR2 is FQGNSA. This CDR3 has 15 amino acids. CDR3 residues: CASSPGTESYNEQFF. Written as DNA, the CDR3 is TGTGCCAGCAGCCCCGGGACTGAAAGCTACAATGAGCAGTTCTTC.

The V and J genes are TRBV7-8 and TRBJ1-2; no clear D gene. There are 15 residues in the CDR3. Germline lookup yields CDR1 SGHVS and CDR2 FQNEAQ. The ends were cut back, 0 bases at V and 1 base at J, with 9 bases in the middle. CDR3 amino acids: CASSLADGFNYGYTF. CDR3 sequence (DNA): TGTGCCAGCAGCTTAGCCGATGGGTTTAACTATGGCTACACCTTC.

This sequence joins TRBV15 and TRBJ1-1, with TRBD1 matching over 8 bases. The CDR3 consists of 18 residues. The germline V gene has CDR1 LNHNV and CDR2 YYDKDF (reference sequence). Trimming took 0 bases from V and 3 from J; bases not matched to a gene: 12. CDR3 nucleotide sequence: TGTGCCACCAGCAGAGATCTTAGGGCAGGGGGCAAGGACACTGAAGCTTTCTTT. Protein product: CATSRDLRAGGKDTEAFF.

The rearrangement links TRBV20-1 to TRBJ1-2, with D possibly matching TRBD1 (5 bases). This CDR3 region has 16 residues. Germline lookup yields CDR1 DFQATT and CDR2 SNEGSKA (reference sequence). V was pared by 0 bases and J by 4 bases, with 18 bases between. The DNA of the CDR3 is TGCAGTGCTAGAGATTCGTGGGGCGATAAGGGCTATGGCTACACCTTC. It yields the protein CSARDSWGDKGYGYTF.

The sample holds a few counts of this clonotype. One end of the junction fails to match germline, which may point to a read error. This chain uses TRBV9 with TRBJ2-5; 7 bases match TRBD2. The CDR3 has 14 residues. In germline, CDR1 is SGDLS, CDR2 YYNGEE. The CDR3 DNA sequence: TGTGCCGGCAGCGTAGCCGGGGGGAAAGAGACCCAGTACTTC. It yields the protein CAGSVAGGKETQYF.

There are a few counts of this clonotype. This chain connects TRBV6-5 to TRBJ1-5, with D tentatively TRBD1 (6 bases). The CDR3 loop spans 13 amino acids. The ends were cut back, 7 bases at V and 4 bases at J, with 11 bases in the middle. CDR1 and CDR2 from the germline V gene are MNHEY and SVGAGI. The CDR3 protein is CASKSQGNQPQHF. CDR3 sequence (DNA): TGTGCCAGCAAATCGCAGGGGAATCAGCCCCAGCATTTT.

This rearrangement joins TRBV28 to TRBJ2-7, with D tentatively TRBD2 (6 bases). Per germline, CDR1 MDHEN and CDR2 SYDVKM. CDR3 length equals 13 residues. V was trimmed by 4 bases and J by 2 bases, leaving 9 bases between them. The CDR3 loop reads CASSWTGAYEQYF. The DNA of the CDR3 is TGTGCCAGCAGTTGGACGGGGGCCTACGAGCAGTACTTC.

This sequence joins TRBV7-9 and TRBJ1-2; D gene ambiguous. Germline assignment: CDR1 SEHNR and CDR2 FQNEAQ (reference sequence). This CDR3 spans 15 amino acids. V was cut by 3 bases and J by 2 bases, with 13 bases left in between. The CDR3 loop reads CASSFPSGGNYGYTF. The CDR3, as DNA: TGTGCCAGCAGCTTTCCTTCCGGCGGGAACTATGGCTACACCTTC.

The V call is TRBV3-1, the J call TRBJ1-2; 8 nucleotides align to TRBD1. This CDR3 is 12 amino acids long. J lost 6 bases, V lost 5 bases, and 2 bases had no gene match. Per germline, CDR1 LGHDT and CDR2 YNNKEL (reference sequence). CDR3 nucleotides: TGTGCCAGCAGCGAGACAGGGGATGGCTACACCTTC. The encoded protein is CASSETGDGYTF.

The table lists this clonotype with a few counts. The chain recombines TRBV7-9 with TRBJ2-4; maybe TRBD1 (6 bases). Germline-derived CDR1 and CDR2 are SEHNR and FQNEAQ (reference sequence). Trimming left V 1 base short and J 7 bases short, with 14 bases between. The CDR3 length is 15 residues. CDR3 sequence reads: CASSLETGYPNIQYF. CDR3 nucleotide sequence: TGTGCCAGCAGCTTAGAGACAGGCTATCCCAACATTCAGTACTTC.

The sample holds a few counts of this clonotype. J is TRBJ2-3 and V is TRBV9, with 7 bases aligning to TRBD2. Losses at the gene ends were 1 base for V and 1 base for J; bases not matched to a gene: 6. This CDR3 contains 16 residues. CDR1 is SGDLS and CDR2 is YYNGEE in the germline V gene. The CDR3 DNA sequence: TGTGCCAGCAGCGTAAAGGCGGGAGATCGCACAGATACGCAGTATTTT. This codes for CASSVKAGDRTDTQYF.

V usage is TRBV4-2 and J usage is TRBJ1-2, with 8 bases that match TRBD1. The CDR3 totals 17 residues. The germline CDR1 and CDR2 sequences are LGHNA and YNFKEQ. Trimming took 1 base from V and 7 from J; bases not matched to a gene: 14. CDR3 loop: CASSQAWGEGQEFGYTF. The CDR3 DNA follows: TGTGCCAGCAGCCAAGCGTGGGGTGAGGGACAGGAGTTTGGCTACACCTTC.

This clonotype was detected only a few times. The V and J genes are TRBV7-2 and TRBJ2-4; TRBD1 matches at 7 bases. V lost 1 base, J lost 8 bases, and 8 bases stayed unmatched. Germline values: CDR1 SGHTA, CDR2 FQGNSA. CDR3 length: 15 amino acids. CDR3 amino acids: CASSLETTGVDIQYF. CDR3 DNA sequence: TGTGCCAGCAGCTTAGAAACCACAGGGGTGGACATTCAGTACTTC.

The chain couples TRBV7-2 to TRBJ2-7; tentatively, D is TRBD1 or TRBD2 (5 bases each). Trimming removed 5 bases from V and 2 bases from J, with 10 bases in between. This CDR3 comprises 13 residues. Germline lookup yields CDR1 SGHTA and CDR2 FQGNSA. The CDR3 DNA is TGTGCCAGCAGCCAGGGACCCACCTACGAGCAGTACTTC. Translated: CASSQGPTYEQYF.

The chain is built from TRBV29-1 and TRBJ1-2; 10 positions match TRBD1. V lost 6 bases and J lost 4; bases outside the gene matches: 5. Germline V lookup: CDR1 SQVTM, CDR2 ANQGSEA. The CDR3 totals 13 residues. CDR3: CSVSDRGGYGYTF. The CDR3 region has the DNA TGCAGCGTCTCGGACAGGGGGGGCTATGGCTACACCTTC.

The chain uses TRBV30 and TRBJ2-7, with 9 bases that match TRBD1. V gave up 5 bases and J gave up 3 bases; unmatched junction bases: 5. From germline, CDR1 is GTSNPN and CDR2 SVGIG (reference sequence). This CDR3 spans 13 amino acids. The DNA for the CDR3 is TGTGCCTGGCAAAGGGGACAGGGCTACGAGCAGTACTTC. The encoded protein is CAWQRGQGYEQYF.

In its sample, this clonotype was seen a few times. This chain's CDR3 is CASSVPGQYLVDTQYF. The CDR3 nucleotides are TGTGCCAGCAGCGTACCGGGACAGTACCTCGTGGATACGCAGTATTTT. This chain connects TRBV7-9 to TRBJ2-3; 7 bases fit TRBD1. This CDR3 has 16 amino acids. The J segment lost 6 bases and the V segment lost 5 bases, leaving 14 bases of the junction unmatched. Germline lookup yields CDR1 SEHNR and CDR2 FQNEAQ (reference sequence).

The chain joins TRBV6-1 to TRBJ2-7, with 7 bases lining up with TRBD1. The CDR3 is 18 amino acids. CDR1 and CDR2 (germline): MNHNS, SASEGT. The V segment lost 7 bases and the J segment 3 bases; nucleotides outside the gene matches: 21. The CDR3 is CASTQQGLGTGRDYEQYF. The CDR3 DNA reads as TGTGCCAGCACTCAACAGGGGCTTGGTACGGGACGAGACTACGAGCAGTACTTC.

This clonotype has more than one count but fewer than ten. The CDR3 spells CASSLGAPPSGANVLTF. The CDR3 region has the DNA TGTGCCAGCAGCTTGGGGGCTCCTCCCTCTGGGGCCAACGTCCTGACTTTC. The V call is TRBV7-2, the J call TRBJ2-6, with TRBD1 as a possible D gene (6 bases). The CDR3 sequence is 17 residues long. The germline V gene encodes CDR1 SGHTA and CDR2 FQGNSA. The V and J ends lost 3 bases and 0 bases respectively, with 12 bases between them. Supplemented by reference TRBV7-2 and TRBJ2-6, the full variable domain reads GAGVSQSPSNKVTEKGKDVELRCDPISGHTALYWYRQSLGQGLEFLIYFQGNSAPDKSGLPSDRFSAERTGGSVSTLTIQRTQQEDSAVYLCASSLGAPPSGANVLTFGAGSRLTVL.

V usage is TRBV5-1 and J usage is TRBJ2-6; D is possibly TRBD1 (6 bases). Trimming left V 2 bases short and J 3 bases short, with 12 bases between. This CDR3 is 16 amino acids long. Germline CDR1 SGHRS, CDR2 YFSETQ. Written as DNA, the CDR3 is TGCGCCAGCAGCTTAGGACAGATGAGTGGGGCCAACGTCCTGACTTTC. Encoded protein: CASSLGQMSGANVLTF.

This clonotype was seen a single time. The CDR3 reads CTVVRSTEAFF. CDR3 coding DNA: TGCACCGTCGTACGAAGCACTGAAGCTTTCTTT. The chain employs TRBV29-1 and TRBJ1-1; D gene ambiguous. The CDR3 contains 11 residues. The germline V gene has CDR1 SQVTM and CDR2 ANQGSEA.